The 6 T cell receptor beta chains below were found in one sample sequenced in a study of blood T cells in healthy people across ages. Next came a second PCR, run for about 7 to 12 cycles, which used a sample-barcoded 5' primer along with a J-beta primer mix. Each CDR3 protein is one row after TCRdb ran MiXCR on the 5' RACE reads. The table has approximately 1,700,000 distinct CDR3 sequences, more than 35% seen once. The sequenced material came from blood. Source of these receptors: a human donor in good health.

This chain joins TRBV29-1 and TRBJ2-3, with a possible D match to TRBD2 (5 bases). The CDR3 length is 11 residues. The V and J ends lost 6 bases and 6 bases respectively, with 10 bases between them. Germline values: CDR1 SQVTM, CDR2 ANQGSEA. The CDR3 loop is CSVQTGDTQYF. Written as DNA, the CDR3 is TGCAGCGTCCAAACGGGGGATACGCAGTATTTT.

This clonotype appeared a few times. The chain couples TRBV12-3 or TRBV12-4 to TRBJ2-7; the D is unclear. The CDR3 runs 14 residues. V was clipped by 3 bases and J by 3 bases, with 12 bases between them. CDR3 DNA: TGTGCCAGCAGTTTGGCCTTCGCCTACTACGAGCAGTACTTC. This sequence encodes CASSLAFAYYEQYF.

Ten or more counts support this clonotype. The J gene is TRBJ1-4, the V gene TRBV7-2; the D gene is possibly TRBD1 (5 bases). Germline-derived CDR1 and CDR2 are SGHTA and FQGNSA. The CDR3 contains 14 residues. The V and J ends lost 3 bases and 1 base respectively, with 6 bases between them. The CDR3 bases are TGTGCCAGCAGCTTGACAGTAACTAATGAAAAACTGTTTTTT. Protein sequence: CASSLTVTNEKLFF.

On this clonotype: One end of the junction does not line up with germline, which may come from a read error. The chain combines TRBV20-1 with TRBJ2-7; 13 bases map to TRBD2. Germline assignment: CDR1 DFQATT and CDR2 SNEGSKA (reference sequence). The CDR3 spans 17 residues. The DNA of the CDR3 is TGCAGTACTAGGACTAGCGGGGGCCCTCATCGCTACAATGAGCAGTACTTC. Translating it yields CSTRTSGGPHRYNEQYF.

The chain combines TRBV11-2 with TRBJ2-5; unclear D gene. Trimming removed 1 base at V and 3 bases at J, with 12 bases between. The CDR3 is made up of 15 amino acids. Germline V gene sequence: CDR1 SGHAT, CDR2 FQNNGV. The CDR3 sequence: CASSLVGRLKETQYF. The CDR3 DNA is TGTGCCAGCAGCTTAGTTGGACGTCTTAAAGAGACCCAGTACTTC.

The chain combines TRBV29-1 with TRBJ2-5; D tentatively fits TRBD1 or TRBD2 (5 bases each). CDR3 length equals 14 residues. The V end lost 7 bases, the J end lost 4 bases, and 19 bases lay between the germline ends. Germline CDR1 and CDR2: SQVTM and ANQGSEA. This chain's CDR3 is CSATPWGSRETQYF. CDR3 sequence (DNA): TGCAGCGCCACCCCTTGGGGGAGCAGAGAGACCCAGTACTTC.